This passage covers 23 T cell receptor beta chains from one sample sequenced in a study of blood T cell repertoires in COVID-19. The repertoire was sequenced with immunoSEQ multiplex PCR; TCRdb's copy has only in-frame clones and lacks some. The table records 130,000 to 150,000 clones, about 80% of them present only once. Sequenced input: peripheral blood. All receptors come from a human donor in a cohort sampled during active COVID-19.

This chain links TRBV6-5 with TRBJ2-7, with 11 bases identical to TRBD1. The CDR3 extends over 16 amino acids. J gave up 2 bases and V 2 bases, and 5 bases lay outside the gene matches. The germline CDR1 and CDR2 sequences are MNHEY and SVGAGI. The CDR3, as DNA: TGTGCCAGCAGTTACGTTTGGGGACAGGGGGCCTACGAGCAGTACTTC. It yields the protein CASSYVWGQGAYEQYF.

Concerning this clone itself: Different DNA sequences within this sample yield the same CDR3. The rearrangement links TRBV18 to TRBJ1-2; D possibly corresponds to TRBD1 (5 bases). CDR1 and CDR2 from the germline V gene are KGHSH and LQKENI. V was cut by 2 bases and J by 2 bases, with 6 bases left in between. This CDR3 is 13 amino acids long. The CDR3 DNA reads TGTGCCAGCTCACCAGGGGGGAACTATGGCTACACCTTC. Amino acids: CASSPGGNYGYTF. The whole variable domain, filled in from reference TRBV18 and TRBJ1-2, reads NAGVMQNPRHLVRRRGQEARLRCSPMKGHSHVYWYRQLPEEGLKFMVYLQKENIIDESGMPKERFSAEFPKEGPSILRIQQVVRGDSAAYFCASSPGGNYGYTFGSGTRLTVV.

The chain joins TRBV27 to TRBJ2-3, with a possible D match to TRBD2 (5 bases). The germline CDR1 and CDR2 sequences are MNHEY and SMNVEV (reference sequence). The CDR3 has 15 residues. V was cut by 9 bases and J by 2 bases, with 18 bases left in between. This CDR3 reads CARGSSGPTTDTQYF. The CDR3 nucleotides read TGTGCCAGGGGCTCCAGCGGACCGACCACAGATACGCAGTATTTT.

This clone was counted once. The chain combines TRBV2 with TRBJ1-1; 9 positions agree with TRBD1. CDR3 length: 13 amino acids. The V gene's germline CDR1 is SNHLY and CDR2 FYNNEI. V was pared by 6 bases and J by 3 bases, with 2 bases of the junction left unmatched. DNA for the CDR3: TGTGCCAGCAGCGGACAGGGGCACACTGAAGCTTTCTTT. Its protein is CASSGQGHTEAFF.

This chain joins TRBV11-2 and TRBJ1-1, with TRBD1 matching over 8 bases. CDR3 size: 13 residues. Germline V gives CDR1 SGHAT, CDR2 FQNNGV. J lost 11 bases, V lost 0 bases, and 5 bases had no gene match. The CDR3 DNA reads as TGTGCCAGCAGCTTAGATCCCCAGGGGGCGGCTTTCTTT. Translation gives CASSLDPQGAAFF.

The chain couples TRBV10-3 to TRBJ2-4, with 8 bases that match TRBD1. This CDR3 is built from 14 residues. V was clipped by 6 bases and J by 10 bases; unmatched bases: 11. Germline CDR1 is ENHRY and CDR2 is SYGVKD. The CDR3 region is CAIRNGTGGEIQYF. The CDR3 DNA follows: TGTGCCATCAGAAACGGGACAGGTGGGGAGATTCAGTACTTC.

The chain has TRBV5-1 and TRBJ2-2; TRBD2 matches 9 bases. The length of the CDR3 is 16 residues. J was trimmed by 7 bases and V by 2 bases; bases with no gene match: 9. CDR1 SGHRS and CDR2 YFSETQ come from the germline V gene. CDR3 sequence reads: CASSFSRGGANGELFF. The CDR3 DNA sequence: TGCGCCAGCAGCTTCTCTCGCGGGGGGGCCAACGGGGAGCTGTTTTTT.

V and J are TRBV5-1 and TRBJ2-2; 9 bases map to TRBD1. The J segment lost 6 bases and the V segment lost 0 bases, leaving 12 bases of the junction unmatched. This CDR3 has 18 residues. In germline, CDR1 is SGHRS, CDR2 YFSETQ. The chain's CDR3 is CASSLEAGQGPRAGELFF. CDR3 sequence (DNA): TGCGCCAGCAGCTTGGAAGCGGGACAGGGCCCTCGAGCCGGGGAGCTGTTTTTT.

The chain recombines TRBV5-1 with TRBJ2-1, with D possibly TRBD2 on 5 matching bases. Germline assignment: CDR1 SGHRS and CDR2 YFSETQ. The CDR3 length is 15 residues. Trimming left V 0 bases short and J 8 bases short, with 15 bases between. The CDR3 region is CASSLGGSSSDEQFF. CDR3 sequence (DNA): TGCGCCAGCAGCTTGGGTGGGAGTAGCAGCGATGAGCAGTTCTTC.

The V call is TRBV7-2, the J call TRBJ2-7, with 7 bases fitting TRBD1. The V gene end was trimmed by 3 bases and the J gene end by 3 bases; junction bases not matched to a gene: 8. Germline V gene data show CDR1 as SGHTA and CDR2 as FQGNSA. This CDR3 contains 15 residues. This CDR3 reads CASSFSPGQSYEQYF. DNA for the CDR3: TGTGCCAGCAGCTTTTCGCCGGGACAGAGCTACGAGCAGTACTTC.

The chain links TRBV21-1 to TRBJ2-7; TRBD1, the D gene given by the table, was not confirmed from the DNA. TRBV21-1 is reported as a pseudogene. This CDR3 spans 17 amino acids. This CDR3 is CASSKLLGQGVGREQYV. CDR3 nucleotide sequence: TGTGCCAGCAGCAAATTGTTAGGGCAGGGGGTAGGTAGAGAGCAGTACGTC.

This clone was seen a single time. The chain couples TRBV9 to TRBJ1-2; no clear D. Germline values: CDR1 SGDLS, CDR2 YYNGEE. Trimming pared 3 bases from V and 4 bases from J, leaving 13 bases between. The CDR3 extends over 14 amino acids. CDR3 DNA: TGTGCCAGCAGCGCCCCCACGGTATCCTATGGCTACACCTTC. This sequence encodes CASSAPTVSYGYTF.

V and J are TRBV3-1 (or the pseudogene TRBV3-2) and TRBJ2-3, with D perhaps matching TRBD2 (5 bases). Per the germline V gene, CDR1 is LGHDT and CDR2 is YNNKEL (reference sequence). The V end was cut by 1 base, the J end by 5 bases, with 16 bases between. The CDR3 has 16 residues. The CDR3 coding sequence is TGTGCCAGCAGCCAAGGGGTGTTGGGAGATGTAGATACGCAGTATTTT. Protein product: CASSQGVLGDVDTQYF.

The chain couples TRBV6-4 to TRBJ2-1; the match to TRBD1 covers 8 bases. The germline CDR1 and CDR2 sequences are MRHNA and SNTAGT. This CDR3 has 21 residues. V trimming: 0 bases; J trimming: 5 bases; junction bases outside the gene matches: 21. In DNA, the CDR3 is TGTGCCAGCAGTGACTCTAGGACAGGGAAACATATACCGATCCTTAACAATGAGCAGTTCTTC. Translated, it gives CASSDSRTGKHIPILNNEQFF.

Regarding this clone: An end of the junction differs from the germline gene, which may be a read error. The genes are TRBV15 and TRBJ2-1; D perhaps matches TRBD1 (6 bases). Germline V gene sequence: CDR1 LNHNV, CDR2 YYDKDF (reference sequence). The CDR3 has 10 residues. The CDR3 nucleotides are TGTGCCACCAGCACGTACAGGGTGGTCTTC. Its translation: CATSTYRVVF. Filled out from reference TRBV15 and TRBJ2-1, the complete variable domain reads DAMVIQNPRYQVTQFGKPVTLSCSQTLNHNVMYWYQQKSSQAPKLLFHYYDKDFNNEADTPDNFQSRRPNTSFCFLDIRSPGLGDTAMYLCATSTYRVVFGPGTRLTVL.

CDR3 nucleotides: TGCAGTGCTAGTATGGCAGGGGGCTATCAGCCCCAGCATTTT. Its protein is CSASMAGGYQPQHF. This chain joins TRBV20-1 and TRBJ1-5; 8 nucleotides align to TRBD1. There are 14 residues in the CDR3. Germline V lookup: CDR1 DFQATT, CDR2 SNEGSKA (reference sequence). After removal of 3 bases from V and 5 bases from J, the junction contained 6 bases not matched to a gene.

The CDR3 nucleotides read TGTGCCAGCAGTGGGCAGACAGCCCCTTACCCAGATACGCAGTATTTT. Amino acid sequence: CASSGQTAPYPDTQYF. The chain couples TRBV6-1 to TRBJ2-3; D possibly corresponds to TRBD1 (5 bases). Looked up from germline, CDR1 is MNHNS and CDR2 is SASEGT. CDR3 length equals 16 residues. V shed 4 bases and J shed 4 bases, with 18 bases lying between them.

The CDR3 reads CASRSTGAATDTQYF. The CDR3 DNA is TGTGCCAGTAGGTCGACAGGGGCAGCGACAGATACGCAGTATTTT. This rearrangement joins TRBV19 to TRBJ2-3; 8 bases fit TRBD1. The CDR3 has 15 amino acids. Germline CDR1 is LNHDA and CDR2 is SQIVND (reference sequence). The V segment lost 6 bases and the J segment 3 bases; nucleotides outside the gene matches: 8. Based on the CDR3 plus reference TRBV19 and TRBJ2-3, the full variable domain is DGGITQSPKYLFRKEGQNVTLSCEQNLNHDAMYWYRQDPGQGLRLIYYSQIVNDFQKGDIAEGYSVSREKKESFPLTVTSAQKNPTAFYLCASRSTGAATDTQYFGPGTRLTVL.

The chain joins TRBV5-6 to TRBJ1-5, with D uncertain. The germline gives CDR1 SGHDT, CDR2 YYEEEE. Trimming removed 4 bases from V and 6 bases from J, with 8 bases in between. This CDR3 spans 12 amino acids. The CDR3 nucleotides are TGTGCCAGCAGCAGCAAGAGTCAGCCCCAGCATTTT. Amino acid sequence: CASSSKSQPQHF.

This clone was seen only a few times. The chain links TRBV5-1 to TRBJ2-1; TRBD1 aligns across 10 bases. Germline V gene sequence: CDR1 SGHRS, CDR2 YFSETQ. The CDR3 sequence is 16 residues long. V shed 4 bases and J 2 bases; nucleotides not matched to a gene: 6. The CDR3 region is CASSPGTGAPYNEQFF. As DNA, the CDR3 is TGCGCCAGCAGCCCCGGGACAGGGGCGCCCTACAATGAGCAGTTCTTC.

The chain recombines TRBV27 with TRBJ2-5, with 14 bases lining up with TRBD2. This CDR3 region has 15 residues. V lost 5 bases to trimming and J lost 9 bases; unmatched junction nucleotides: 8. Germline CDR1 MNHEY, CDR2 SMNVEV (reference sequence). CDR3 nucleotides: TGTGCCAGCAGTCCTGGGACTAGCGGGGGTTCCTCCCAGTACTTC. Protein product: CASSPGTSGGSSQYF.

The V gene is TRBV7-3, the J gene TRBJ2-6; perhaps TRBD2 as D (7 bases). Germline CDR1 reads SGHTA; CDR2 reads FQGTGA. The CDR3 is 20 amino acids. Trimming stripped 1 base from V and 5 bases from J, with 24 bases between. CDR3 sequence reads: CASSLRRGTSPLVRANVLTF. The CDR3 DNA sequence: TGTGCCAGCAGCTTAAGGCGGGGGACATCCCCTCTCGTTCGGGCCAACGTCCTGACTTTC. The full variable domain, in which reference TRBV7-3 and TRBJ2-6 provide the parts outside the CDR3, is GAGVSQTPSNKVTEKGKYVELRCDPISGHTALYWYRQSLGQGPEFLIYFQGTGAADDSGLPNDRFFAVRPEGSVSTLKIQRTERGDSAVYLCASSLRRGTSPLVRANVLTFGAGSRLTVL.

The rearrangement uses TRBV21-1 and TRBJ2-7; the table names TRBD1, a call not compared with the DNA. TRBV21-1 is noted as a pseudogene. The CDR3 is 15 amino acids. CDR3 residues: CASSKITGKPYEQYV. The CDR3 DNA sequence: TGTGCCAGCAGCAAAATAACAGGGAAACCTTACGAGCAGTACGTC.